The clone carrying this T cell receptor (beta chain) was counted a single time. Its antigen is unidentified. Time point described: after dendritic cell vaccination, including at tumor progression/relapse. The CDR3 consists of 16 residues. The V gene's germline CDR1 is SEHNR and CDR2 FQNEAQ (reference sequence). Trimming removed 5 bases from V and 8 bases from J, with 21 bases in between. The method was immunoSEQ multiplex PCR; TCRdb's version includes in-frame clones alone and lacks a portion of them. Altogether 90,000 to 95,000 clones are present, 75% to 85% being singletons, with the ten largest covering around 2.2%. This sample was taken from a study of glioma-infiltrating T cells after dendritic cell vaccination. The study's findings and limits: Few patients contributed both blood and tumor specimens.

The clonotype originates from a human donor with glioblastoma. V usage is TRBV7-9 and J usage is TRBJ1-4, with D tentatively TRBD1 (6 bases). Sequenced material: blood, taken after dendritic cell vaccination. CDR3 amino acids: CASSVDRTTLGEKLFF. The CDR3 DNA follows: TGTGCCAGCAGCGTAGACAGGACAACCTTGGGCGAAAAACTGTTTTTT.